This TCR beta chain was captured by sequencing in a study of tumor and adjacent non-tumor tissue in lung cancer. For the study at large: The cohort had about 12 adenocarcinoma, 2 squamous cell and 1 small cell patients. Stage I to III disease affected roughly ten men and roughly 5 women aged roughly 31 to 85. General observations from the study: In normal lung, the top 100 clones were significantly more dominant than in tumor.

The template was RNA from unsorted bulk tissue. The normal lung tissue was taken more than 3 cm from the tumor edge. Remarks on this clonotype: Its antigen is undetermined. Lacking the conserved final phenylalanine or tryptophan, this CDR3 likely reflects a read error.

TCRbeta libraries were built with three rounds of nested PCR, modified from ARM-PCR. TCRdb re-called the multiplex PCR reads through MiXCR, storing one row per CDR3 protein. The data contain about 67,000 distinct CDR3 sequences, under 80% of them singletons. This CDR3 is 15 amino acids long. The V gene's germline CDR1 is DFQATT and CDR2 SNEGSKA (reference sequence). The TCR sequence derives from a man between 60 and 70 years old with non-small cell lung cancer. The material sequenced was distant non-tumor lung tissue. This chain links TRBV20-1 with TRBJ2-7, with 10 bases fitting TRBD2. The CDR3 here is CNARAGGADGYEQYI. Written as DNA, the CDR3 is TGCAATGCTAGAGCGGGGGGGGCGGACGGCTACGAGCAGTACATC.